This T cell receptor beta chain was documented in a study of shared clonotypes between healthy human individuals. Comment on this clone: The antigen is unknown.

V shed 5 bases, J shed 7 bases, and the junction held 11 bases outside the gene matches. From germline, CDR1 is LNHDA and CDR2 SQIVND (reference sequence). The CDR3 extends over 15 amino acids. Sequencing used immunoSEQ multiplex PCR; TCRdb keeps in-frame clones, though not all of them. The profile shows 2 million to 3 million clones, around nine tenths of them singletons. Study-level results: Sampling used blood alone; tissue repertoires probably differ.

This TCR came from a man aged 18 to 30 in good health. What was sequenced was naive CD4+ T cells sorted from blood. Stated subset: CD45RA+ positively selected. This chain joins TRBV19 and TRBJ2-5, with 9 bases that match TRBD2. Written as DNA, the CDR3 is TGTGCCAGTAGTCCGGCTAGCGGGGTCACGGGGACCCAGTACTTC. It yields the protein CASSPASGVTGTQYF.